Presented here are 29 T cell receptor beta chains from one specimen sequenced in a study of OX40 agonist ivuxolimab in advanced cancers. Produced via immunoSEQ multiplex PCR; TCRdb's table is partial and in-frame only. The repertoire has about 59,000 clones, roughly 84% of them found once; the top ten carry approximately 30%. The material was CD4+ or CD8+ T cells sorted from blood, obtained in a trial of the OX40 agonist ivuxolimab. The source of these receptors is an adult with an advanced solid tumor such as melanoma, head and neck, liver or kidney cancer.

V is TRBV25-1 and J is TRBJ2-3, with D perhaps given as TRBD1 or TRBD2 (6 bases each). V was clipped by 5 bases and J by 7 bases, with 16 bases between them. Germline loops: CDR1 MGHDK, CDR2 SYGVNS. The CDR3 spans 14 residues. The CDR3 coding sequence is TGTGCCAGCAGTTCCACGGGGGCGGGGAATACGCAGTATTTT. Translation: CASSSTGAGNTQYF.

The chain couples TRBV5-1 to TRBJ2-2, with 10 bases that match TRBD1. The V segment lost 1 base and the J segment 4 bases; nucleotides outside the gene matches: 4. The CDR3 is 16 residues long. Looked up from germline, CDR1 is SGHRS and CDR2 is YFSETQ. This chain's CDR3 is CASSLFRQGATGELFF. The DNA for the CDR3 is TGCGCCAGCAGCTTGTTTCGACAGGGGGCCACCGGGGAGCTGTTTTTT.

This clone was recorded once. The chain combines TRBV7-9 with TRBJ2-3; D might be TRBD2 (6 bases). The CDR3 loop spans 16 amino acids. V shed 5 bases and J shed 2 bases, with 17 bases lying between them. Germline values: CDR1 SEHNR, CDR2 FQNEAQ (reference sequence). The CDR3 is CASSDSTRGPTDTQYF. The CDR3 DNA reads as TGTGCCAGCAGCGACTCAACGCGGGGACCCACAGATACGCAGTATTTT.

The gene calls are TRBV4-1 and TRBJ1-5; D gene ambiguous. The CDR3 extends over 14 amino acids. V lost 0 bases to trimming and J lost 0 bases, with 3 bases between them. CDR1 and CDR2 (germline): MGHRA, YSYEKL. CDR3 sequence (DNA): TGCGCCAGCAGCCAAGAGTATAGCAATCAGCCCCAGCATTTT. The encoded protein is CASSQEYSNQPQHF.

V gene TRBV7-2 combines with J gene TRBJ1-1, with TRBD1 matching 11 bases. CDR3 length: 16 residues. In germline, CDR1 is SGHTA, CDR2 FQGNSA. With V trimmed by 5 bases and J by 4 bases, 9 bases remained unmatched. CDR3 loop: CASSLRTGGASTEAFF. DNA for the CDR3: TGTGCCAGCAGCCTTCGGACAGGGGGCGCATCCACTGAAGCTTTCTTT.

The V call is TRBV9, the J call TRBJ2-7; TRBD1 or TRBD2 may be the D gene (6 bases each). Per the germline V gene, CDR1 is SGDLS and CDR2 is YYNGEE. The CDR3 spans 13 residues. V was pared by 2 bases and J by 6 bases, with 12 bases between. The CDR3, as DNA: TGTGCCAGCAGCGTGTCCAGGGGAGGCGAGCAGTACTTC. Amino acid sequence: CASSVSRGGEQYF.

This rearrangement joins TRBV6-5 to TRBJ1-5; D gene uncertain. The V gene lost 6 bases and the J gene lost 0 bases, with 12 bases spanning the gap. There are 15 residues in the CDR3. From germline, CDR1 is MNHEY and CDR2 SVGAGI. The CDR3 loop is CASRGGKDSNQPQHF. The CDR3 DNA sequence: TGTGCCAGCAGGGGAGGGAAGGATAGCAATCAGCCCCAGCATTTT.

The CDR3 bases are TGTGCCATCAGTTATAGCGGGGGACAAAACACCGGGGAGCTGTTTTTT. Translating it yields CAISYSGGQNTGELFF. This chain connects TRBV10-3 to TRBJ2-2, with TRBD2 matching 9 bases. V lost 5 bases to trimming and J lost 2 bases; unmatched junction nucleotides: 6. This CDR3 has 16 amino acids. In germline, CDR1 is ENHRY, CDR2 SYGVKD.

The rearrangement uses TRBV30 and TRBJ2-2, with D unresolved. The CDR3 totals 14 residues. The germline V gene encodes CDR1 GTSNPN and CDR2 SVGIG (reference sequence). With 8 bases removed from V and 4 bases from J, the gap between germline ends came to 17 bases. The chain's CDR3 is CAATGRLPTGELFF. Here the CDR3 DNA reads TGTGCCGCAACCGGTAGGCTTCCCACCGGGGAGCTGTTTTTT.

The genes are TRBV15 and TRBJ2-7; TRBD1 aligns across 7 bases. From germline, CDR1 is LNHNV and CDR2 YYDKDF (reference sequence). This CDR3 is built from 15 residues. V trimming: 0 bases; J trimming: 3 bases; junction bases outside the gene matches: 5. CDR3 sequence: CATSRDRTGDYEQYF. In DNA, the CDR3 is TGTGCCACCAGCAGAGATAGAACAGGGGACTACGAGCAGTACTTC.

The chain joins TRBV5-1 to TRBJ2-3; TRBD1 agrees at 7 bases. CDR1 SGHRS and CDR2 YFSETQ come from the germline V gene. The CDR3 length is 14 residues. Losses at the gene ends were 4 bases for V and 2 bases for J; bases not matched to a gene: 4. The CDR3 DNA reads TGCGCCAGCAGCGAGGGACAGATCACAGATACGCAGTATTTT. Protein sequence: CASSEGQITDTQYF.

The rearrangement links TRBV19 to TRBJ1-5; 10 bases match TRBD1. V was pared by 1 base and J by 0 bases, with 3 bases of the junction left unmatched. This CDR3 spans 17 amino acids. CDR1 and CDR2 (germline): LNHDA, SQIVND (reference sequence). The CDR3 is CASSIAGTGVSNQPQHF. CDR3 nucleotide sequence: TGTGCCAGTAGTATAGCCGGGACAGGGGTTAGCAATCAGCCCCAGCATTTT. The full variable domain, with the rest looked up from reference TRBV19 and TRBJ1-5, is DGGITQSPKYLFRKEGQNVTLSCEQNLNHDAMYWYRQDPGQGLRLIYYSQIVNDFQKGDIAEGYSVSREKKESFPLTVTSAQKNPTAFYLCASSIAGTGVSNQPQHFGDGTRLSIL.

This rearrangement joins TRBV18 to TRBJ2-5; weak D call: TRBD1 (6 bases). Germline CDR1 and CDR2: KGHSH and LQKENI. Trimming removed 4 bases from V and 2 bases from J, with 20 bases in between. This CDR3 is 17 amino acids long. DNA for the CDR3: TGTGCCAGCTCACTACAACAGGGTTTAACAGGTCAAGAGACCCAGTACTTC. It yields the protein CASSLQQGLTGQETQYF.

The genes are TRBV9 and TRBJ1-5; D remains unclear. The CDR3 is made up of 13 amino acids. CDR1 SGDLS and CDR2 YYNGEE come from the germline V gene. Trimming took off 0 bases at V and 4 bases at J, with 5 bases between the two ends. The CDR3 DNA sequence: TGTGCCAGCAGCGTAGGAGAAAATCAGCCCCAGCATTTT. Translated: CASSVGENQPQHF.

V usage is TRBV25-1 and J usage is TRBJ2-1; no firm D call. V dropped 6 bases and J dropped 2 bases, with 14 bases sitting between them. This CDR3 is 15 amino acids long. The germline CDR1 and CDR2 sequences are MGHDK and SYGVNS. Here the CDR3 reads CASRGYGLTYNEQFF. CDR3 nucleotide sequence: TGTGCCAGCAGGGGGTACGGTCTTACCTACAATGAGCAGTTCTTC.

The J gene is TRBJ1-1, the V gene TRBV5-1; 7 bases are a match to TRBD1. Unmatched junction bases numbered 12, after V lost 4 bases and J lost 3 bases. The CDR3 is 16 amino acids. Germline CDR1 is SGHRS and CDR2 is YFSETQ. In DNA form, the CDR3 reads TGCGCCAGCAGCCCCTCCTACAGGGGAGTGGACACTGAAGCTTTCTTT. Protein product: CASSPSYRGVDTEAFF.

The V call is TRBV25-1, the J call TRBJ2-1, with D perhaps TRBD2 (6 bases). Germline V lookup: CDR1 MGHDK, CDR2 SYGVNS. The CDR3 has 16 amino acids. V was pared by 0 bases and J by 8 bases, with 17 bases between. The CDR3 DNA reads TGTGCCAGCAGTGAATATCTCTCTACGGGAGCGCATGAGCAGTTCTTC. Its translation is CASSEYLSTGAHEQFF.

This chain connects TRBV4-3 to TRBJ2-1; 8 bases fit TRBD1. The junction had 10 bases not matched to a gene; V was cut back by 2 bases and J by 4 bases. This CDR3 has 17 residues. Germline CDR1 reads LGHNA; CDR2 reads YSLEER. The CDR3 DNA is TGCGCCAGCAGCCAACAACCGTCCGGACAGGGATACAATGAGCAGTTCTTC. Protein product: CASSQQPSGQGYNEQFF.

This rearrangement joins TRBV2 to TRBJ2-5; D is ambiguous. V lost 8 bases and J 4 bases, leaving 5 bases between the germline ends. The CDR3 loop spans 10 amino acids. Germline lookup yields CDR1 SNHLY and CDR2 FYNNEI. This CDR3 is CASSPETQYF. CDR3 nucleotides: TGTGCCAGCTCTCCAGAGACCCAGTACTTC.

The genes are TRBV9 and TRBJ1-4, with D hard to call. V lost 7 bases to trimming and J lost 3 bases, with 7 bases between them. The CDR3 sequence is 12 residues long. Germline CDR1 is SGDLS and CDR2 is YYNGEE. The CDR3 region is CASAAANEKLFF. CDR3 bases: TGTGCCAGCGCGGCAGCTAATGAAAAACTGTTTTTT.

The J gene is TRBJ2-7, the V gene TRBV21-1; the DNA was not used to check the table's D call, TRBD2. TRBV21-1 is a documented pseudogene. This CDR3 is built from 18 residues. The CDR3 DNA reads TGTGCCAGCAGCCTAAATCGGTGGAGACGCGCCACGGTCTACGAGCAGTACTTC. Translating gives CASSLNRWRRATVYEQYF.

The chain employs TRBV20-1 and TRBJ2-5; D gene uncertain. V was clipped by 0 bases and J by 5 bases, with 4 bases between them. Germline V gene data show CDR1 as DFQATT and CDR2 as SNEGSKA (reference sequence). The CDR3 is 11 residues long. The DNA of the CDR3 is TGCAGTGCTAGAGATCTGGAGACCCAGTACTTC. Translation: CSARDLETQYF.

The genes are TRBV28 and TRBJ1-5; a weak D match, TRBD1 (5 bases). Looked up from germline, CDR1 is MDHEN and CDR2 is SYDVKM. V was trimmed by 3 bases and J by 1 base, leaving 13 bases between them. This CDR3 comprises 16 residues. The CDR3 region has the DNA TGTGCCAGCAGTTTGGTGGGCAGGGAGAGCAATCAGCCCCAGCATTTT. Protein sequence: CASSLVGRESNQPQHF.

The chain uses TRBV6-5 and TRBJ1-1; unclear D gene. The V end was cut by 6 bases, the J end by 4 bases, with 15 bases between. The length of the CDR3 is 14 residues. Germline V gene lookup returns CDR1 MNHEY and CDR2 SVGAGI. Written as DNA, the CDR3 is TGTGCCAGCAGACCCACGGGATCGGTCACTGAAGCTTTCTTT. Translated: CASRPTGSVTEAFF.

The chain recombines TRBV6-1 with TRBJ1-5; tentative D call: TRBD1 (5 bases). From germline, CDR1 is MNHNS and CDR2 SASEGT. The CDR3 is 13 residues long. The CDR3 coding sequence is TGTGCAACCACCAGGGTAGGCAATCAGCCCCAGCATTTT. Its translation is CATTRVGNQPQHF.

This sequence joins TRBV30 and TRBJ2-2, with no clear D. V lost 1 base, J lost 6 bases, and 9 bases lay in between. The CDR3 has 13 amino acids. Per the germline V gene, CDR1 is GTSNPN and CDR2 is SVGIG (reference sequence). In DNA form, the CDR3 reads TGTGCCTGGAGTGACTTAACACCCGGGGAGCTGTTTTTT. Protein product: CAWSDLTPGELFF.

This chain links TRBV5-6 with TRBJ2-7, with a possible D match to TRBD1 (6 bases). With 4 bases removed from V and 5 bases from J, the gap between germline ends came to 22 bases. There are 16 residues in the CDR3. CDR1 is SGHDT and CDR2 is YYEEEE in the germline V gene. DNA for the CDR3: TGTGCCAGCAGCCCCTACCTTACAGGGCGTGACAACGAGCAGTACTTC. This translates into CASSPYLTGRDNEQYF.

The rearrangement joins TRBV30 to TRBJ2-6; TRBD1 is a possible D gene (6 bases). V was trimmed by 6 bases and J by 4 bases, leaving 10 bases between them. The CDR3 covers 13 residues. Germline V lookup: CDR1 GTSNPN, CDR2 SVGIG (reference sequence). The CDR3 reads CACRGIGANVLTF. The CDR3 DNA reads TGTGCCTGCAGGGGAATCGGGGCCAACGTCCTGACTTTC.

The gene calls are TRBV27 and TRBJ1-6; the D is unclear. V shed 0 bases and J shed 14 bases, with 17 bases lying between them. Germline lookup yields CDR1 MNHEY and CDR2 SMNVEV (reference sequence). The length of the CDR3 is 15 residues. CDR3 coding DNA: TGTGCCAGCAGTTTATCGACACATGAAATAGTGGCCCTCCACTTT. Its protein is CASSLSTHEIVALHF.